This T cell receptor beta chain was obtained from a study of early T cells in non-severe SARS-CoV-2 infection. Study information: Sequencing used unsorted whole-blood bulk RNA, so chains lack pairing.

Attachment of unique molecular identifiers was made to individual cDNA molecules. TCRdb independently ran MiXCR on the 5' RACE reads; one entry per CDR3 protein. The sample lists 35,000 to 45,000 distinct CDR3 sequences; 3% to 4% were seen once. CDR3 length: 13 amino acids. Germline V gene sequence: CDR1 SEHNR, CDR2 FQNEAQ (reference sequence). The sequence was collected from an adult who was a healthcare worker with PCR-confirmed SARS-CoV-2 infection or an uninfected control (not recorded which). The rearrangement links TRBV7-9 to TRBJ2-7; 9 positions match TRBD2. Specimen: whole blood. Here the CDR3 reads CVGAGTSRYEQYF. The CDR3 DNA is TGTGTCGGGGCCGGGACTAGCCGATACGAGCAGTACTTC.